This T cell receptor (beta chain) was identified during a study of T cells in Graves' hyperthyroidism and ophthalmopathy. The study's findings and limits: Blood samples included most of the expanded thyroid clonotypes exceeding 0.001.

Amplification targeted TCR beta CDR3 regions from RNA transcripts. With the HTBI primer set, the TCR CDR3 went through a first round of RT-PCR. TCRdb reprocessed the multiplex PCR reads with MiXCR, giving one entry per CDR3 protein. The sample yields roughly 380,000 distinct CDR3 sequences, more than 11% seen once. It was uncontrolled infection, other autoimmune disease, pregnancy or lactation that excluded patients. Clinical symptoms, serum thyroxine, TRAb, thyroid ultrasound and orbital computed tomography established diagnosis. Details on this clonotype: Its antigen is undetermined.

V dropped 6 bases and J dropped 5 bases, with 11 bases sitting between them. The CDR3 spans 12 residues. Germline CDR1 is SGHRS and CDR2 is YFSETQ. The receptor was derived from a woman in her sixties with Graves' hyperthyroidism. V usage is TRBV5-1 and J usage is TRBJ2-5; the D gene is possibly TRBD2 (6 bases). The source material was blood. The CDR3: CASTSAGETQYF. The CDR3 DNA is TGCGCCAGCACTAGCGCGGGCGAGACCCAGTACTTC.